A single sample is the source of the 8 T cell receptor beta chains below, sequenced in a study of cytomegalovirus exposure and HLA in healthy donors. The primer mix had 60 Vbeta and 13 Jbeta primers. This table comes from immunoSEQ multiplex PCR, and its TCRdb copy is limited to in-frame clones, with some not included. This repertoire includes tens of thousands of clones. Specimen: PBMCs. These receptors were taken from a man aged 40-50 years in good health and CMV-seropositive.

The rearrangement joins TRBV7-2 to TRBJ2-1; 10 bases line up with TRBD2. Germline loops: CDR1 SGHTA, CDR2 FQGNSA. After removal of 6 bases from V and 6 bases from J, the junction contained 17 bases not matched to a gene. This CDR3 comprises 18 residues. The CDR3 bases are TGTGCCAGCAGTTACAGGGGGAGCGGGAGGGGGGCGCGCAATGAGCAGTTCTTC. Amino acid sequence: CASSYRGSGRGARNEQFF.

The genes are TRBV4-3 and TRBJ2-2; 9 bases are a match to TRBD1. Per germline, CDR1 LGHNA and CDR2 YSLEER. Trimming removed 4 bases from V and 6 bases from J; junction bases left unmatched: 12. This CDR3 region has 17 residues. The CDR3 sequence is CASSRASGQGSPGELFF. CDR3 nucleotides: TGCGCCAGCAGCCGGGCGTCGGGACAGGGTAGCCCCGGGGAGCTGTTTTTT.

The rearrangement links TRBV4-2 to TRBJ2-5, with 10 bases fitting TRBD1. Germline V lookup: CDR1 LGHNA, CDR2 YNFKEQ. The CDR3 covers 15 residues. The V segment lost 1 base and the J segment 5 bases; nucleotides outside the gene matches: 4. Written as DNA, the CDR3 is TGTGCCAGCAGCCAAGTCGGGACAGGGGTTGAGACCCAGTACTTC. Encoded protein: CASSQVGTGVETQYF.

The CDR3 loop reads CASSVAGTGSTDTQYF. The CDR3 bases are TGTGCCAGCAGCGTAGCCGGGACAGGGAGCACAGATACGCAGTATTTT. This chain links TRBV9 with TRBJ2-3; TRBD1 matches 9 bases. The CDR3 extends over 16 amino acids. Germline trimming cut 0 bases from V and 0 bases from J; bases unmatched to any gene: 2. Germline assignment: CDR1 SGDLS and CDR2 YYNGEE.

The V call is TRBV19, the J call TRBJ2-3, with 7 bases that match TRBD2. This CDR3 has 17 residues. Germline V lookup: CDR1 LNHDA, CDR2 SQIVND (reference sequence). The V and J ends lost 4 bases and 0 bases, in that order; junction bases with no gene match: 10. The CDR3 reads CASSRMGGSTSTDTQYF. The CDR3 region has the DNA TGTGCCAGTAGTAGAATGGGCGGGAGTACTAGCACAGATACGCAGTATTTT.

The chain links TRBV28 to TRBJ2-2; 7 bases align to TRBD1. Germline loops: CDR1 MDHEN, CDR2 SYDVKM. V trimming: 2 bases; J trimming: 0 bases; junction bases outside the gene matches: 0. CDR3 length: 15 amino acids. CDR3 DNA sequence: TGTGCCAGCAGTTTAGGGACAGCGAACACCGGGGAGCTGTTTTTT. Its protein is CASSLGTANTGELFF.

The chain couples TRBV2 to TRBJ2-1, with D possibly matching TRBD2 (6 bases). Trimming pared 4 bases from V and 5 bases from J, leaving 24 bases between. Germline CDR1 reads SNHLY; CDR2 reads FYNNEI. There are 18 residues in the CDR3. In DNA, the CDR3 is TGTGCCAGCAGTGGGTCGCGGGTAGCGGAGCCATACGACAATGAGCAGTTCTTC. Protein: CASSGSRVAEPYDNEQFF.

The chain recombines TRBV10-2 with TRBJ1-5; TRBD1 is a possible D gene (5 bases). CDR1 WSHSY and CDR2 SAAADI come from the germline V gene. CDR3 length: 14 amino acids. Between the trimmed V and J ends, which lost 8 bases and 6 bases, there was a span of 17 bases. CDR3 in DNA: TGCGCCAGCCAGGGAGGGACTAGAGGTCAGCCCCAGCATTTT. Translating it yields CASQGGTRGQPQHF.